The rows below give T cell receptor beta chains drawn from one sample of a study of identical twins. TCRdb reprocessed the 5' RACE reads via MiXCR and lists one record per CDR3 protein. The data contain 400,000 to 600,000 distinct CDR3 sequences, about a fifth of them singletons. This sample was also put to use in a study of yellow fever vaccine responses in identical twins.

The sequenced sample was CD4+ T cells sorted from blood. The receptors originated from a woman under 30 in good health. The CDR3 runs from the conserved cysteine through the conserved F or W. The D gene is left open where the match is weak. The listing skips clone size in some rows; elsewhere it reads once, few, many or a size class.

d_call	v_call	j_call	clone_size	cdr3_nt	cdr3_aa
TRBD2	TRBV10-3	TRBJ2-2	few	TGTGCCATCGGGACTAGCGGTGCCGGGGAGCTGTTTTTT	CAIGTSGAGELFF
TRBD2	TRBV3-1	TRBJ2-1	few	TGTGCCAGCAGCCAAGAGGCTAGCGGGAAGAATGAGCAGTTCTTC	CASSQEASGKNEQFF
-	TRBV11-1	TRBJ2-1	few	TGTGCCAGCAGCTCGGGGGCCAGACCCGTGAGCTCCTACAATGAGCAGTTCTTC	CASSSGARPVSSYNEQFF
-	TRBV10-3	TRBJ2-3	few	TGTGCCTCCCGAGGTCCGACAGATACGCAGTATTTT	CASRGPTDTQYF
-	TRBV28	TRBJ1-2	many	TGTGCCAGCAGCCTGGGAGGCTATGGCTACACCTTC	CASSLGGYGYTF
TRBD2	TRBV10-2	TRBJ2-7	-	TGCGCCAGCAGTGAGCCCGGACTAGCGGGAATTTCCTACGAGCAGTACTTC	CASSEPGLAGISYEQYF
-	TRBV21-1	TRBJ2-1	-	TGTGCCAGCAGTGACAGGGTTGACAATGAGCAGTTCTTC	CASSDRVDNEQFF
TRBD2	TRBV5-1	TRBJ2-2	few	TGCGCCAGCACCTCCTCTGGGGCTAGCGGAAACACCGGGGAGCTGTTTTTT	CASTSSGASGNTGELFF
TRBD1	TRBV29-1	TRBJ2-2	few	TGCAGCGTTGGACAGGGTACTGGAACCGGGGAGCTGTTTTTT	CSVGQGTGTGELFF
TRBD1	TRBV25-1	TRBJ1-6	-	TGTGCCAGCAGGGGCCCGACAGGGATCTCACCCCTCCACTTT	CASRGPTGISPLHF
-	TRBV16	TRBJ1-1	-	TGTGCCAGCAGCCAATCCGCCGGGGGGCGCGGTGAAGCTTTCTTT	CASSQSAGGRGEAFF
TRBD2	TRBV29-1	TRBJ2-1	-	TGCAGCGTTGCCGGGGGGGAATATAGCGGTGAGCAGTTCTTC	CSVAGGEYSGEQFF
TRBD1	TRBV12-3/TRBV12-4	TRBJ2-4	-	TGTGCCAGCAGTCGACAGGGGCCCAAAAACATTCAGTACTTC	CASSRQGPKNIQYF
-	TRBV28	TRBJ2-5	-	TGTGCCAGCAGTTCGAGGCCGGAGACCCAGTACTTC	CASSSRPETQYF
-	TRBV10-3	TRBJ2-5	few	TGTGCCATCAGTGAGTCGGGGGGACCGGAGACCCAGTACTTC	CAISESGGPETQYF
-	TRBV6-4	TRBJ2-1	few	TGTGCCAGCAGTTTAGTTGGCCCTTTTGTGAATGAGCAGTTCTTC	CASSLVGPFVNEQFF
TRBD2	TRBV12-3/TRBV12-4	TRBJ2-1	-	TGTGCCAGCAGTTCCTTCCGCGTCGGGGGGGGCCGGGATGAGCAGTTCTTC	CASSSFRVGGGRDEQFF
TRBD1	TRBV2	TRBJ1-6	few	TGTGCCAGCAGCCTAGGGGGCGTTGCAAGCTCACCCCTCCACTTT	CASSLGGVASSPLHF
-	TRBV11-1	TRBJ2-3	few	TGTGCCAGCAGCTTAGCGCGGTCAGAGGGGACAACCACAGATACGCAGTATTTT	CASSLARSEGTTTDTQYF
-	TRBV12-3/TRBV12-4	TRBJ2-7	many	TGTGCCAGCAGTTTAAGGGGGTCCAGCTCCTACGAGCAGTACTTC	CASSLRGSSSYEQYF
-	TRBV5-1	TRBJ2-7	few	TGCGCCAGCAGCCCTGAGAAGCTCTACGAGCAGTACTTC	CASSPEKLYEQYF
-	TRBV29-1	TRBJ2-7	few	TGCAGCGTTAAATTGGGCGGGACCGCCTACGAGCAGTACTTC	CSVKLGGTAYEQYF
TRBD1	TRBV29-1	TRBJ2-2	few	TGCAGCGTAGCAGACAGGGTCCCCACCGGGGAGCTGTTTTTT	CSVADRVPTGELFF
-	TRBV18	TRBJ1-5	-	TGTGCCAGCTCACCAATAGGGGAGGGCAATCAGCCCCAGCATTTT	CASSPIGEGNQPQHF
-	TRBV7-8	TRBJ1-5	many	TGTGCCAGCAGCTTAGAGGCCAGAAGCAATCAGCCCCAGCATTTT	CASSLEARSNQPQHF
TRBD2	TRBV24-1	TRBJ2-2	-	TGTACCACCAGTGATTTGGCGGGAGTTTCCGGGGAGCTGTTTTTT	CTTSDLAGVSGELFF
TRBD1	TRBV28	TRBJ2-3	-	TGTGCCAGCCTAGGACAGGGAAACACAGATACGCAGTATTTT	CASLGQGNTDTQYF